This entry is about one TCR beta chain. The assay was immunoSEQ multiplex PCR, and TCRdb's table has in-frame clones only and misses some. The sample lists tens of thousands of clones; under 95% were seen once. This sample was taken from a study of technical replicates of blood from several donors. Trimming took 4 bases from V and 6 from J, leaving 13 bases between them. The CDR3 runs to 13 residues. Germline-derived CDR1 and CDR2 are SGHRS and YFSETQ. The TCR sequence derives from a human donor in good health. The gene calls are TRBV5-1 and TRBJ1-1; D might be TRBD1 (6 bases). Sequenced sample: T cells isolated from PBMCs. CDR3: CASSAQGMAEAFF. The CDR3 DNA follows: TGCGCCAGCAGCGCACAGGGTATGGCTGAAGCTTTCTTT.